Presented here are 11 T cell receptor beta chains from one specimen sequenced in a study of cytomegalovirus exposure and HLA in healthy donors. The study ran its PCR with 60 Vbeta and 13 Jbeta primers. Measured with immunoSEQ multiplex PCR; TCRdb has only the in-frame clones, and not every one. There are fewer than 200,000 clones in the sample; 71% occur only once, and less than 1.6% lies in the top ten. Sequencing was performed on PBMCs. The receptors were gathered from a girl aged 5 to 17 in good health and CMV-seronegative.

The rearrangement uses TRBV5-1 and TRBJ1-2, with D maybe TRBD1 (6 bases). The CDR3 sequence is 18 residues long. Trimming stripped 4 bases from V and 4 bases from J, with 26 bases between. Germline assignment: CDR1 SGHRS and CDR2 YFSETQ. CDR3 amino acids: CASSPAGTKETATYGYTF. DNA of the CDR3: TGCGCCAGCAGCCCCGCCGGGACAAAAGAGACTGCGACCTATGGCTACACCTTC.

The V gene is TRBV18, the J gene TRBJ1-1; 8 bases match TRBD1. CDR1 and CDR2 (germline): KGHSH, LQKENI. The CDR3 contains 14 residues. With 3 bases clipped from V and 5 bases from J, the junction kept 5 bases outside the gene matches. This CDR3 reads CASSPQGAETEAFF. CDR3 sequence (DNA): TGTGCCAGCTCACCGCAGGGGGCGGAAACTGAAGCTTTCTTT.

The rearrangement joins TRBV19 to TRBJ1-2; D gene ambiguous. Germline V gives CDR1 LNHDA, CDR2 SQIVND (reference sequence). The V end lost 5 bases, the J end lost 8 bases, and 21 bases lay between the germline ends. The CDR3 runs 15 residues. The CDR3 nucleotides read TGTGCCAGTAGTTCTCAAAATGCGGAAATCGGAGGCTACACCTTC. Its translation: CASSSQNAEIGGYTF.

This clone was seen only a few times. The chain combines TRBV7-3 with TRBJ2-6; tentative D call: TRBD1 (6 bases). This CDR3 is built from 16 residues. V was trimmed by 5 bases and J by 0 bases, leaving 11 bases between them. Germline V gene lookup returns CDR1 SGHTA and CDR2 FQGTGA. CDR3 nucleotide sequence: TGTGCCAGCAGCCAGGGGTTTATCTCTGGGGCCAACGTCCTGACTTTC. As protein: CASSQGFISGANVLTF.

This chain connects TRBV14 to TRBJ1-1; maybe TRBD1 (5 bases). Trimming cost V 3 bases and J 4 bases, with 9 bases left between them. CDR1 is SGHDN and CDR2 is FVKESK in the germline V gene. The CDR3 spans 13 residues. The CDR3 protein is CASSQPGSTEAFF. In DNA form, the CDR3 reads TGTGCCAGCAGCCAGCCAGGGTCCACTGAAGCTTTCTTT.

The CDR3 region has the DNA TGTGCCAGCAGCCAAGCCATTAGCGGGGGGGCCTACGAGCAGTACTTC. Translating it yields CASSQAISGGAYEQYF. The V gene is TRBV7-9, the J gene TRBJ2-7, with 11 bases identical to TRBD2. CDR1 is SEHNR and CDR2 is FQNEAQ in the germline V gene (reference sequence). V was pared by 5 bases and J by 2 bases, with 8 bases of the junction left unmatched. The CDR3 consists of 16 residues.

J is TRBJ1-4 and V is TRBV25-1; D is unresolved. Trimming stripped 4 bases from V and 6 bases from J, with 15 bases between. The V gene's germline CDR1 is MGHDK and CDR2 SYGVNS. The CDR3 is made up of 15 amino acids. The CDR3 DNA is TGTGCCAGCAGTGCAGAGGGTGGAGAGGATGAAAAACTGTTTTTT. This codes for CASSAEGGEDEKLFF.

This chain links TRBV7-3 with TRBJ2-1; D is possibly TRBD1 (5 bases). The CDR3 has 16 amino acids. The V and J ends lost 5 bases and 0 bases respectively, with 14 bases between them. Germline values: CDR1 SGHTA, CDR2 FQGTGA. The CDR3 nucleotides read TGTGCCAGCAGCGGTCCAGGGATAAGCTCCTACAATGAGCAGTTCTTC. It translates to CASSGPGISSYNEQFF.

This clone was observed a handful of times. This CDR3 reads CASSQSSLEQYF. The CDR3 DNA reads as TGTGCCAGCAGCCAATCTTCTCTTGAGCAGTACTTC. V is TRBV14 and J is TRBJ2-5; D not resolved. This CDR3 has 12 residues. Trimming cost V 2 bases and J 11 bases, with 12 bases left between them. Germline loops: CDR1 SGHDN, CDR2 FVKESK. The whole variable domain, filled in from reference TRBV14 and TRBJ2-5, reads EAGVTQFPSHSVIEKGQTVTLRCDPISGHDNLYWYRRVMGKEIKFLLHFVKESKQDESGMPNNRFLAERTGGTYSTLKVQPAELEDSGVYFCASSQSSLEQYFGPGTRLLVL.

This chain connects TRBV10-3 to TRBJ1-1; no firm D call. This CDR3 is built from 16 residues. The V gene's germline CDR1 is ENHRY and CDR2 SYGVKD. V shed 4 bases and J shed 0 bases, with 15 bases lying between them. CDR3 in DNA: TGTGCCATCAGTGGCGAGGGCGCGCGTATGAACACTGAAGCTTTCTTT. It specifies CAISGEGARMNTEAFF.

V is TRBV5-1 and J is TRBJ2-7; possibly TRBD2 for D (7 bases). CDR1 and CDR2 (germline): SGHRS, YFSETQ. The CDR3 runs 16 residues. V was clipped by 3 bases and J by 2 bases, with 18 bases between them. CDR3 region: CASSSEARGRAYEQYF. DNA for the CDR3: TGCGCCAGCAGCTCCGAGGCGCGGGGGCGTGCCTACGAGCAGTACTTC. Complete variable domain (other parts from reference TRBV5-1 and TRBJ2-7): KAGVTQTPRYLIKTRGQQVTLSCSPISGHRSVSWYQQTPGQGLQFLFEYFSETQRNKGNFPGRFSGRQFSNSRSEMNVSTLELGDSALYLCASSSEARGRAYEQYFGPGTRLTVT.